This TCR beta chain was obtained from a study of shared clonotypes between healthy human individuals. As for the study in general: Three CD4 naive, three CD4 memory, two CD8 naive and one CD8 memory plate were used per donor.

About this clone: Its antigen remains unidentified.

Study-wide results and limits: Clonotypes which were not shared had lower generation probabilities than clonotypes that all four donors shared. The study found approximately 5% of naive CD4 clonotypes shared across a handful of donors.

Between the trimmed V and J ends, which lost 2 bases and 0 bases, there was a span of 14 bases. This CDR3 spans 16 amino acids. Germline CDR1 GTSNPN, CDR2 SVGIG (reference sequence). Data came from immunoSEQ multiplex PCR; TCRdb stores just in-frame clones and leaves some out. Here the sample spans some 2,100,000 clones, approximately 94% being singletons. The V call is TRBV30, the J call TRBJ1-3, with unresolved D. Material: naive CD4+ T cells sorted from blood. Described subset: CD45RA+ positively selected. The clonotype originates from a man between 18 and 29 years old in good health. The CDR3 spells CAWSHGVPLSGNTIYF. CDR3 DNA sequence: TGTGCCTGGAGTCACGGGGTGCCCCTCTCTGGAAACACCATATATTTT.